This T cell receptor beta chain was sequenced for a study of response to subunit inactivated influenza vaccine. Study-level points and caveats: The authors suggested that few new T cells are recruited per seasonal influenza vaccination.

TCRdb re-called the RT-PCR reads with MiXCR, one entry per CDR3 protein. The repertoire holds under 500,000 distinct CDR3 sequences, 9.5% to 12% seen once, with about an eighth in the top ten. CDR1 is SGHRS, CDR2 YFSETQ, per germline. The CDR3 spans 15 residues. V lost 4 bases and J lost 8; bases outside the gene matches: 9. Details on this clonotype: Its antigen is undetermined.

The sequencing here drew on PBMCs from blood, taken roughly 45 days after vaccination. The chain employs TRBV5-1 and TRBJ1-6, with 7 positions matching TRBD1. This TCR was recovered from a middle-aged man who received an inactivated influenza vaccine. CDR3 coding DNA: TGCGCCAGCAGCCCGACAGGGTTGGGGGATTCACCCCTCCACTTT. Amino acids: CASSPTGLGDSPLHF.